Shown below are 27 T cell receptor beta chains from a single sample sequenced in a study of blood T cell repertoires in COVID-19. The data were produced by immunoSEQ multiplex PCR, yet TCRdb's version contains in-frame clones alone and is incomplete. The table includes fewer than 200,000 clones, 85% detected once. Sequenced input: peripheral blood. The receptors were sampled from a human donor with acute or convalescent COVID-19. The donor label of this sample is uncertain.

The chain is built from TRBV4-2 and TRBJ2-2; 13 bases line up with TRBD2. The CDR3 sequence is 21 residues long. J was trimmed by 0 bases and V by 2 bases; bases with no gene match: 12. The germline CDR1 and CDR2 sequences are LGHNA and YNFKEQ. In DNA, the CDR3 is TGTGCCAGCAGCCAAATTTACCTAGGGACTAGCGGGGCCTCGAACACCGGGGAGCTGTTTTTT. Its translation: CASSQIYLGTSGASNTGELFF.

In its sample, this clone was seen once. This sequence joins TRBV27 and TRBJ1-1; D not certain. The CDR3 runs to 14 residues. The V and J ends lost 1 base and 2 bases respectively, with 8 bases between them. Germline loops: CDR1 MNHEY, CDR2 SMNVEV (reference sequence). The CDR3 loop reads CASSLLAVNTEAFF. CDR3 nucleotides: TGTGCCAGCAGTTTATTAGCAGTAAACACTGAAGCTTTCTTT.

This chain uses TRBV5-1 with TRBJ2-2; 9 bases line up with TRBD1. Germline V gives CDR1 SGHRS, CDR2 YFSETQ. CDR3 length: 15 amino acids. The ends lost 3 bases at V and 4 bases at J; junction bases unmatched: 4. DNA for the CDR3: TGCGCCAGCAGCTCCGGGACAGGGTTCACCGGGGAGCTGTTTTTT. This codes for CASSSGTGFTGELFF.

The table lists this clone with a few counts. The gene calls are TRBV12-5 and TRBJ1-1; possible D gene TRBD1, 5 bases. The CDR3 contains 15 residues. Trimming took off 0 bases at V and 1 base at J, with 9 bases between the two ends. Per the germline V gene, CDR1 is LGHNT and CDR2 is FRNRAP. The CDR3 sequence: CASGLVAGRNTEAFF. DNA of the CDR3: TGTGCTAGTGGTTTGGTGGCAGGGCGGAACACTGAAGCTTTCTTT. Full variable domain (remainder filled in from reference TRBV12-5 and TRBJ1-1): DARVTQTPRHKVTEMGQEVTMRCQPILGHNTVFWYRQTMMQGLELLAYFRNRAPLDDSGMPKDRFSAEMPDATLATLKIQPSEPRDSAVYFCASGLVAGRNTEAFFGQGTRLTVV.

This sequence joins TRBV21-1 and TRBJ2-7; the D segment call TRBD2 is taken from the table without a DNA check. TRBV21-1 is shown as a pseudogene. The CDR3 spans 16 residues. The CDR3 reads CASVYKPAGYKYEQYF. The DNA for the CDR3 is TGTGCCAGCGTTTATAAACCGGCGGGTTACAAGTACGAGCAGTACTTC.

The chain employs TRBV14 and TRBJ1-2, with D tentatively TRBD1 (5 bases). The CDR3 is 16 residues long. CDR1 and CDR2 from the germline V gene are SGHDN and FVKESK. With 0 bases removed from V and 8 bases from J, the gap between germline ends came to 19 bases. In DNA form, the CDR3 reads TGTGCCAGCAGCCAAGAGGGGCAACTATGGCTGGGGGGCTACACCTTC. Protein: CASSQEGQLWLGGYTF.

This clone was picked up one time. J is TRBJ1-5 and V is TRBV20-1; 7 nucleotides agree with TRBD1. The CDR3 loop spans 15 amino acids. The ends lost 3 bases at V and 2 bases at J; junction bases unmatched: 7. Germline CDR1 and CDR2: DFQATT and SNEGSKA (reference sequence). This chain's CDR3 is CSASTPGGGNQPQHF. CDR3 DNA sequence: TGCAGTGCTAGTACCCCAGGGGGAGGCAATCAGCCCCAGCATTTT.

This rearrangement joins TRBV25-1 to TRBJ1-6, with TRBD1 matching 9 bases. The CDR3 is 14 residues long. The V and J ends lost 6 bases and 10 bases, in that order; junction bases with no gene match: 7. CDR1 and CDR2 from the germline V gene are MGHDK and SYGVNS. As DNA, the CDR3 is TGTGCCAGCAGCCCTACAGGGGGCGCATCACCCCTCCACTTT. This gives the protein CASSPTGGASPLHF.

V usage is TRBV12-2 and J usage is TRBJ1-5; the table gives TRBD1 as D, unverified against the DNA. TRBV12-2 is given as a pseudogene. This CDR3 has 16 residues. Here the CDR3 DNA reads TGTGCAAGTCGGGAGTTGGGGACAGGGGATTGTCAGCCCCAGCATTTT. It is translated as CASRELGTGDCQPQHF.

V and J are TRBV5-5 and TRBJ2-1; 10 bases are shared with TRBD1. Trimming removed 5 bases from V and 3 bases from J; junction bases left unmatched: 14. Germline CDR1 SGHKS, CDR2 YYEKEE (reference sequence). This CDR3 spans 18 amino acids. CDR3 bases: TGTGCCAGCAGACTCTACTCGATGACAGGGGGCGGCTACAATGAGCAGTTCTTC. This gives the protein CASRLYSMTGGGYNEQFF.

V and J are TRBV4-1 and TRBJ1-5; 9 bases are shared with TRBD1. The germline CDR1 and CDR2 sequences are MGHRA and YSYEKL. After removal of 0 bases from V and 5 bases from J, the junction contained 2 bases not matched to a gene. CDR3 length equals 15 residues. DNA for the CDR3: TGCGCCAGCAGCCAAGAGGGGACAGGGTATCAGCCCCAGCATTTT. Protein sequence: CASSQEGTGYQPQHF.

This sequence joins TRBV30 and TRBJ2-6; D not certain. V lost 0 bases and J 0 bases, leaving 9 bases between the germline ends. Germline loops: CDR1 GTSNPN, CDR2 SVGIG (reference sequence). This CDR3 has 16 residues. CDR3 nucleotide sequence: TGTGCCTGGAGTGTACCCCGGTCCTCTGGGGCCAACGTCCTGACTTTC. Amino acid sequence: CAWSVPRSSGANVLTF. Based on the CDR3 plus reference TRBV30 and TRBJ2-6, the full variable domain is SQTIHQWPATLVQPVGSPLSLECTVEGTSNPNLYWYRQAAGRGLQLLFYSVGIGQISSEVPQNLSASRPQDRQFILSSKKLLLSDSGFYLCAWSVPRSSGANVLTFGAGSRLTVL.

The chain links TRBV7-2 to TRBJ1-2; D might be TRBD1 (6 bases). This CDR3 region has 13 residues. Germline lookup yields CDR1 SGHTA and CDR2 FQGNSA. Between the trimmed V and J ends, which lost 5 bases and 7 bases, there was a span of 14 bases. The CDR3 region has the DNA TGTGCCAGCAGCCCCACTCACAGGGTTGGCTACACCTTC. Translating gives CASSPTHRVGYTF. The full variable domain, rest sourced from reference TRBV7-2 and TRBJ1-2, is GAGVSQSPSNKVTEKGKDVELRCDPISGHTALYWYRQSLGQGLEFLIYFQGNSAPDKSGLPSDRFSAERTGGSVSTLTIQRTQQEDSAVYLCASSPTHRVGYTFGSGTRLTVV.

This clone is a singleton in its sample. The CDR3 DNA reads as TGTGCCAGCAGCTTAGAGGCAGGTGAGACCTACGAGCAGTACTTC. As protein: CASSLEAGETYEQYF. The gene calls are TRBV11-3 and TRBJ2-7, with D uncertain. Germline-derived CDR1 and CDR2 are SGHNT and YENEEA. V lost 0 bases and J 2 bases, leaving 11 bases between the germline ends. This CDR3 contains 15 residues.

This chain links TRBV2 with TRBJ1-5, with TRBD1 matching 8 bases. The J segment lost 0 bases and the V segment lost 4 bases, leaving 8 bases of the junction unmatched. Germline V gives CDR1 SNHLY, CDR2 FYNNEI. There are 17 residues in the CDR3. CDR3 DNA sequence: TGTGCCAGCAGTGCCGGCCAGGGGGCCCATAGCAATCAGCCCCAGCATTTT. It codes for CASSAGQGAHSNQPQHF.

V is TRBV18 and J is TRBJ1-2; 9 bases are shared with TRBD1. The J segment lost 3 bases and the V segment lost 5 bases, leaving 13 bases of the junction unmatched. CDR3 length equals 17 residues. CDR1 and CDR2 (germline): KGHSH, LQKENI. DNA for the CDR3: TGTGCCAGCTCATTGACGGGACAGGGACCCCTTCACTATGGCTACACCTTC. Its protein product is CASSLTGQGPLHYGYTF.

The chain links TRBV5-1 to TRBJ2-2, with D possibly TRBD1 on 6 matching bases. The CDR3 spans 15 residues. Trimming stripped 5 bases from V and 0 bases from J, with 11 bases between. Germline-derived CDR1 and CDR2 are SGHRS and YFSETQ. This chain's CDR3 is CASSSDRPNTGELFF. Here the CDR3 DNA reads TGCGCCAGCAGTAGCGACAGGCCGAACACCGGGGAGCTGTTTTTT.

The chain is built from TRBV28 and TRBJ2-2, with 7 positions matching TRBD1. The germline CDR1 and CDR2 sequences are MDHEN and SYDVKM. V lost 5 bases to trimming and J lost 1 base; unmatched junction nucleotides: 4. This CDR3 has 15 amino acids. The CDR3 here is CASSRGGVNTGELFF. CDR3 coding DNA: TGTGCCAGCAGTAGAGGGGGCGTGAACACCGGGGAGCTGTTTTTT.

The V call is TRBV27, the J call TRBJ1-1; a possible D gene is TRBD1 (6 bases). The germline V gene encodes CDR1 MNHEY and CDR2 SMNVEV (reference sequence). This CDR3 has 15 amino acids. V was trimmed by 5 bases and J by 8 bases, leaving 21 bases between them. CDR3 amino acids: CASSQSDRNLREAFF. CDR3 nucleotide sequence: TGTGCCAGCAGTCAATCGGACAGAAACCTCCGAGAAGCTTTCTTT.

The genes are TRBV2 and TRBJ1-5; D possibly corresponds to TRBD1 (5 bases). The V end lost 3 bases, the J end lost 2 bases, and 14 bases lay between the germline ends. The CDR3 length is 16 residues. The germline CDR1 and CDR2 sequences are SNHLY and FYNNEI. As DNA, the CDR3 is TGTGCCAGCAGTGAGGGGGGGTGGGTTGGCAATCAGCCCCAGCATTTT. Residues: CASSEGGWVGNQPQHF.

The chain carries TRBV3-1 (or the pseudogene TRBV3-2) and TRBJ2-2; perhaps TRBD1 as D (6 bases). Trimming removed 1 base from V and 0 bases from J, with 9 bases in between. Germline CDR1 is LGHDT and CDR2 is YNNKEL (reference sequence). This CDR3 spans 16 amino acids. The CDR3 loop is CASSQGGRTNTGELFF. DNA of the CDR3: TGTGCCAGCAGCCAAGGGGGGCGAACGAACACCGGGGAGCTGTTTTTT.

This rearrangement joins TRBV18 to TRBJ2-7, with 7 positions matching TRBD1. Germline CDR1 KGHSH, CDR2 LQKENI. J was trimmed by 2 bases and V by 2 bases; bases with no gene match: 0. This CDR3 contains 13 residues. CDR3 sequence reads: CASSPDRAYEQYF. The CDR3 bases are TGTGCCAGCTCACCAGACAGGGCCTACGAGCAGTACTTC.

The chain is built from TRBV24-1 and TRBJ1-1; weak D call: TRBD1 (6 bases). CDR1 KGHDR and CDR2 SFDVKD come from the germline V gene. V dropped 9 bases and J dropped 2 bases, with 15 bases sitting between them. The CDR3 is 14 amino acids. Written as DNA, the CDR3 is TGTGCCACCTCTGGGGAGGGGGTTAACACTGAAGCTTTCTTT. It specifies CATSGEGVNTEAFF.

This clone was seen only a few times. The V and J genes are TRBV30 and TRBJ1-2; D not resolved. Germline V gene lookup returns CDR1 GTSNPN and CDR2 SVGIG (reference sequence). The V gene lost 0 bases and the J gene lost 3 bases, with 8 bases spanning the gap. This CDR3 has 13 residues. The DNA for the CDR3 is TGTGCCTGGAGTGTACAGAGCTACTATGGCTACACCTTC. Protein: CAWSVQSYYGYTF.

This chain uses TRBV28 with TRBJ1-2; no definite D call. CDR1 and CDR2 (germline): MDHEN, SYDVKM. Trimming took off 2 bases at V and 4 bases at J, with 5 bases between the two ends. The length of the CDR3 is 12 residues. The CDR3 nucleotides are TGTGCCAGCAGTTTAAACGGCTATGGCTACACCTTC. It translates to CASSLNGYGYTF.

This rearrangement joins TRBV6-4 to TRBJ2-1; 13 bases agree with TRBD2. The CDR3 extends over 19 amino acids. J lost 0 bases, V lost 3 bases, and 8 bases had no gene match. Germline V CDR1 and CDR2: MRHNA, SNTAGT. The CDR3 protein is CASSEHGTSGTSSYNEQFF. CDR3 nucleotide sequence: TGTGCCAGCAGTGAACACGGGACTAGCGGGACCAGCTCCTACAATGAGCAGTTCTTC.

This clone appeared a few times. The rearrangement joins TRBV11-2 to TRBJ1-2, with D unresolved. The germline CDR1 and CDR2 sequences are SGHAT and FQNNGV. With 5 bases removed from V and 7 bases from J, the gap between germline ends came to 11 bases. The CDR3 consists of 12 residues. As DNA, the CDR3 is TGTGCCAGCAGCCACCGGAGTGGTGGCTACACCTTC. This translates into CASSHRSGGYTF.